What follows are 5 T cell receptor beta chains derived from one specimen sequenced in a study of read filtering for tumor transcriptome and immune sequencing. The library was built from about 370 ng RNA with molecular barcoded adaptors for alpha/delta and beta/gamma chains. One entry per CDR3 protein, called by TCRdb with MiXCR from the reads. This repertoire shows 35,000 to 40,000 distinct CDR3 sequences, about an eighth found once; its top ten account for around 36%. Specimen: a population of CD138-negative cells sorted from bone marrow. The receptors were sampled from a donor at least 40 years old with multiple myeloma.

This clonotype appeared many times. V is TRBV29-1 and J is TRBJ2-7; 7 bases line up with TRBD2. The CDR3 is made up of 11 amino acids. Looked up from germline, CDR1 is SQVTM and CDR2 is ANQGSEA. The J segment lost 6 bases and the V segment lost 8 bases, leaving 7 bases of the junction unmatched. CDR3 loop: CSTGRGVEQYF. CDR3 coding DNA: TGCAGCACTGGCCGGGGGGTCGAGCAGTACTTC.

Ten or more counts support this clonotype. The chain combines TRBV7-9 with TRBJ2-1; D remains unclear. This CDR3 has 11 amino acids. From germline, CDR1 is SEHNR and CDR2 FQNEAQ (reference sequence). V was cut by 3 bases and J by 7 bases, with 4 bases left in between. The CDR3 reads CASSFRNEQFF. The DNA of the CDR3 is TGTGCCAGCAGCTTCCGTAATGAGCAGTTCTTC.

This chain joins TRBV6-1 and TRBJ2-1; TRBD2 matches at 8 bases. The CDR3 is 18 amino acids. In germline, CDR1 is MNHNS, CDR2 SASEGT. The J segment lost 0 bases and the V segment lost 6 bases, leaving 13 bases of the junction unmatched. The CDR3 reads CASRAPRHLAGSYNEQFF. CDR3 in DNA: TGTGCCAGCAGAGCCCCTAGACACCTAGCGGGCTCCTACAATGAGCAGTTCTTC.

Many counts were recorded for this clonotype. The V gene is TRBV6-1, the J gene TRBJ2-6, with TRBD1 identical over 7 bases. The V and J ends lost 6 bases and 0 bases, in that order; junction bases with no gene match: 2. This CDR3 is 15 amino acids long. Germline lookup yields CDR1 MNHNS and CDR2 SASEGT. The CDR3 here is CASRTGSSGANVLTF. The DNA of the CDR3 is TGTGCCAGCAGGACAGGGAGCTCTGGGGCCAACGTCCTGACTTTC.

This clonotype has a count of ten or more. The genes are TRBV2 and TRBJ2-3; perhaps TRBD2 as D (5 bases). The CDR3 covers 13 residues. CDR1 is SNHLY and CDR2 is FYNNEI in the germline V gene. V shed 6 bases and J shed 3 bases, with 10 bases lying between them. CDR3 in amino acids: CASRTGMTDTQYF. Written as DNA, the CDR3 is TGTGCCAGCAGAACGGGAATGACAGATACGCAGTATTTT. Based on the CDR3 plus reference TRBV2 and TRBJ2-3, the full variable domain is EPEVTQTPSHQVTQMGQEVILRCVPISNHLYFYWYRQILGQKVEFLVSFYNNEISEKSEIFDDQFSVERPDGSNFTLKIRSTKLEDSAMYFCASRTGMTDTQYFGPGTRLTVL.